These T cell receptor beta chains were read from a single sample in a study of blood T cells in healthy people across ages. TCRdb used MiXCR to reprocess the 5' RACE reads, holding one entry per CDR3 protein. This table has 790,000 or so distinct CDR3 sequences, about 45% appearing once. Sequenced sample: blood. The receptor set was obtained from a man at least 80 years old in good health. The CDR3 runs from the conserved cysteine through the conserved F or W. D genes are given only for firm matches. Expanded clones get a size class; other rows say once, few or many, or leave the size out.

clone_size j_call d_call v_call cdr3_nt cdr3_aa
once TRBJ2-7 TRBD2 TRBV12-3/TRBV12-4 TGTGCCAGCAGTTTCGCGGGACTAGGTTTCCCCGAGCAGTACTTC CASSFAGLGFPEQYF
- TRBJ2-1 TRBD2 TRBV20-1 TGCAGTGCTCAACGGGACTATTACAATGAGCAGTTCTTC CSAQRDYYNEQFF
- TRBJ2-5 - TRBV20-1 TGCAGTGCTCGTAAAACAGGGAGACAAGAGACCCAGTACTTC CSARKTGRQETQYF
- TRBJ2-2 TRBD2 TRBV12-3/TRBV12-4 TGTGCCAGCAGATTCCGGACTAGCGGCAACACCGGGGAGCTGTTTTTT CASRFRTSGNTGELFF
- TRBJ2-1 - TRBV7-6 TGTGCCAGCAGCTTCCCCGTCAGCATGAATGAGCAGTTCTTC CASSFPVSMNEQFF
many TRBJ2-5 TRBD1 TRBV7-2 TGTGCCAGCAGCGAAGACAGGGGGAAAGAGACCCAGTACTTC CASSEDRGKETQYF
- TRBJ2-1 TRBD1 TRBV5-1 TGCGCCAGCAGCGTAGGACAGGGACTTTACAATGAGCAGTTCTTC CASSVGQGLYNEQFF
- TRBJ2-3 TRBD2 TRBV9 TGTGCCAGCAGCCCTCGACTAGCGGGAGTTTCGGATACGCAGTATTTT CASSPRLAGVSDTQYF
many TRBJ2-7 - TRBV7-2 TGTGCCAGCAGCTTAGCGATCGAAGGATTGGTCGAGCAGTACTTC CASSLAIEGLVEQYF
- TRBJ1-4 - TRBV7-9 TGTGCCAGCAGCACGGCTCTCGCCCTGGGTGAAAAACTGTTTTTT CASSTALALGEKLFF
- TRBJ1-4 TRBD1 TRBV29-1 TGCAGCGTCCCTGGGACAGGGCATGGTAATGAAAAACTGTTTTTT CSVPGTGHGNEKLFF
few TRBJ2-7 TRBD2 TRBV28 TGTGCCAGCAGTGTTGAGGGTAGCGGGAGGTTCTACGAGCAGTACTTC CASSVEGSGRFYEQYF
- TRBJ2-4 - TRBV7-8 TGTGCCAGCAGCTTAGCGGGGTTCGATATAAACATTCAGTACTTC CASSLAGFDINIQYF
- TRBJ1-1 - TRBV9 TGTGCCAGCAGCGTAGGAGTCGGTGCTGGGGCTGAAGCTTTCTTT CASSVGVGAGAEAFF
once TRBJ2-7 TRBD2 TRBV20-1 TGCAGTGCTAGGGGGCCCGGACTAGGGGACGAGCAGTACTTC CSARGPGLGDEQYF
few TRBJ2-1 TRBD2 TRBV29-1 TGCAGCGTTGAAGATCGGGAGGGGCAGTTCTTC CSVEDREGQFF
- TRBJ2-7 TRBD1 TRBV10-3 TGTGCCGGAGGTCGGGGACAGGTCCCCTACGAGCAGTACTTC CAGGRGQVPYEQYF
- TRBJ1-2 - TRBV5-1 TGCGCCAGCACCACCAGGCCCGGGACACCAACCGGCGGCTACACCTTC CASTTRPGTPTGGYTF
few TRBJ2-5 - TRBV20-1 TGCAGTGCTAGAGGGGACACGGAGTATGAACAAGAGACCCAGTACTTC CSARGDTEYEQETQYF
- TRBJ2-1 TRBD2 TRBV29-1 TGCAGCGCCCGGACTAGCGGGAGATATGGTGAGCAGTTCTTC CSARTSGRYGEQFF
few TRBJ2-1 - TRBV4-3 TGCGCCAGCAGCCAAGAGTTGGCTTTTAATGAGCAGTTCTTC CASSQELAFNEQFF
few TRBJ1-1 - TRBV20-1 TGCAGTGCTCCATCAGGGCTACGGTCAGCTTTCTTT CSAPSGLRSAFF